Below, one T cell receptor (beta chain) is given with its context. There is no known antigen for this receptor. No per-base quality is available; no much larger clone lies one base away. The data were obtained in a study of blood T cell repertoires in COVID-19 (dated by TCRdb to 2020 to 2021). In terms of the full investigation: The collaborator samples originated in the United States, Italy and Spain and spanned the acute and convalescent phases of COVID-19. The material from the prospective study consisted of cDNA or gDNA derived from T cells, B-cell-depleted T cells, or PBMCs. The dataset comprised deeply sampled blood TCRbeta repertoires from subjects exposed to, actively infected with, or recovered from COVID-19. The repertoires were made available in a free public database intended to serve as a resource for research on the immune response to SARS-CoV-2. Samples came from the ongoing ImmuneRACE study (first 160 participants) plus 1,254 subjects from 6 global collaborators. A de-identified subject ID, COVID-19 status, age in years and sex were almost always included in the sample metadata. Where available, HLA class I and class II types were taken from metadata supplied by the sample provider and were not determined by assay-based typing. Broad study findings and their caveats: The quantity of clinical and demographic metadata differed by source and by participant and was supplied without curation.

The immunoSEQ Assay, a bias-controlled multiplex PCR, was used to amplify TCRbeta CDR3 regions from genomic DNA. The paper's processing steps were these. The number of nucleated cells in each sample was estimated from the amplification of reference gene primers within the assay. To quantify the absolute abundance of each unique TCRbeta CDR3 rearrangement, sequence reads were collapsed and filtered. For each sample, productive Simpson clonality was calculated as the square root of Simpson's diversity index across productive rearrangements. TCRdb took this table from immuneACCESS and kept in-frame rearrangements with V and J called. Such tables lack part of the clones; where checked against another copy, unresolved V genes explain under half of the gap, and the rest is unexplained. V and J calls and clone size are copied from that table; D and trimming were computed from the DNA. In all, the sample holds some 330,000 clones, and over 75% of those were seen once. Roughly 4% of the sample comes from the top ten.

The germline V gene supplies CDR1 WSHSY and CDR2 SAAADI. At the junction V is shortened by 8 bases and J by 0 bases, with 16 bases in between. The CDR3 measures 16 amino acids from cysteine to phenylalanine. CDR3 DNA is the only sequence kept; it has 48 bases, read in frame from the first base. Whole blood was collected in K2EDTA tubes by collaborating institutions according to the institutions' own protocols. For TCRbeta analysis, collaborators shipped samples as frozen whole blood, isolated PBMCs, or DNA extracted from either of those sample types. The chain is assembled from TRBV10-2 and TRBJ2-2; D gene: possibly TRBD1, on 5 matching bases. Sequencing used peripheral blood. The clonotype comes from a woman between 50 and 59 years old with active or convalescent COVID-19. The CDR3 reads CASGVGAPSNTGELFF. The DNA reads TGCGCCAGCGGCGTTGGGGCACCCTCGAACACCGGGGAGCTGTTTTTT.